These 5 T cell receptor beta chains were all obtained from the same sample, sequenced in a study of technical replicates of blood from a few donors. Using immunoSEQ multiplex PCR, the repertoire was profiled, and TCRdb retains in-frame clones only, with some absent. The sample includes tens of thousands of clones, just under 97% seen only once; the top ten take 0.2% to 0.25%. Sequencing was carried out using T cells isolated from PBMCs. The source is a human donor in good health.

V gene TRBV25-1 combines with J gene TRBJ2-2, with D possibly matching TRBD2 (7 bases). Germline CDR1 reads MGHDK; CDR2 reads SYGVNS. CDR3 length equals 18 residues. Trimming stripped 2 bases from V and 6 bases from J, with 22 bases between. The DNA of the CDR3 is TGTGCCAGCAGTGAACTCTGGGAGGGGACACCGGGGCCCGGGGAGCTGTTTTTT. Its translation is CASSELWEGTPGPGELFF.

The chain uses TRBV29-1 and TRBJ1-2; D is uncertain. From germline, CDR1 is SQVTM and CDR2 ANQGSEA. V was shortened by 6 bases and J by 2 bases, with 10 bases between the two germline ends. The CDR3 loop spans 12 amino acids. DNA for the CDR3: TGCAGCGTCCAGGCCCCAAACTATGGCTACACCTTC. Encoded protein: CSVQAPNYGYTF.

The chain uses TRBV28 and TRBJ2-7, with 9 nucleotides matching TRBD2. The CDR3 covers 16 residues. Germline CDR1 MDHEN, CDR2 SYDVKM. The J segment lost 4 bases and the V segment lost 0 bases, leaving 7 bases of the junction unmatched. CDR3 bases: TGTGCCAGCAGTTTATGGAGGCGGGAGGGAGATTACGAGCAGTACTTC. Its protein is CASSLWRREGDYEQYF.

This clone was seen just once. The rearrangement links TRBV7-9 to TRBJ2-7; maybe TRBD1 (6 bases). V was pared by 0 bases and J by 6 bases, with 15 bases between. The CDR3 contains 15 residues. CDR1 SEHNR and CDR2 FQNEAQ come from the germline V gene (reference sequence). CDR3 in DNA: TGTGCCAGCAGCTTAGCCGGCAGGGGTATTCTCGAGCAGTACTTC. It yields the protein CASSLAGRGILEQYF.

J is TRBJ1-2 and V is TRBV18; 7 nucleotides agree with TRBD1. V lost 4 bases, J lost 2 bases, and 1 base stayed unmatched. This CDR3 spans 13 amino acids. The germline gives CDR1 KGHSH, CDR2 LQKENI. The CDR3 spells CASSLTGNYGYTF. CDR3 nucleotides: TGTGCCAGCTCACTGACAGGGAACTATGGCTACACCTTC.